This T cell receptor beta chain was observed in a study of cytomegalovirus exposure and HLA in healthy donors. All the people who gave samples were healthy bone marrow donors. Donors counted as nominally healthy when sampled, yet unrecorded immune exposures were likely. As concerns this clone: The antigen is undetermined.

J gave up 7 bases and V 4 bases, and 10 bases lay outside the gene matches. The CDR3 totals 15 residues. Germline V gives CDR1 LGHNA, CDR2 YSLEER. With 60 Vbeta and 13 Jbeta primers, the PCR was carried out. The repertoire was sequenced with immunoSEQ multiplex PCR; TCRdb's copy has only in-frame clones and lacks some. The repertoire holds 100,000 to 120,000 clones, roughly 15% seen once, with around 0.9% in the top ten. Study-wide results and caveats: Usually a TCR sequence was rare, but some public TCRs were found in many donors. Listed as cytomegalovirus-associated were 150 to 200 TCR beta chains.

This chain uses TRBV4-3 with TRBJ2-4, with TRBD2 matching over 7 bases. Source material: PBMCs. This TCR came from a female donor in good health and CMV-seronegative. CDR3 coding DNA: TGCGCCAGCAGCCCAGGTCCGGGGGGTCGGAACATTCAGTACTTC. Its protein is CASSPGPGGRNIQYF.